This TCR beta chain was recorded in a study of blood T cells in healthy people across ages. CDR1 is MNHEY and CDR2 is SVGEGT in the germline V gene. With 2 bases clipped from V and 0 bases from J, the junction kept 4 bases outside the gene matches. This CDR3 region has 15 residues. With a J-beta primer mix and a sample-barcoded 5' primer, a second PCR ran about 7 to 11 cycles. Sequencing recovered at least 2.5 million CDR3-containing paired-end reads from each sample. TCRdb recomputed calls from the 5' RACE reads with MiXCR, one row per CDR3 protein. The data show 650,000 to 950,000 distinct CDR3 sequences, around 45% seen once.

J is TRBJ2-7 and V is TRBV6-2 or TRBV6-3, with 7 bases that match TRBD2. Sequenced material: blood. This clonotype was sampled from a man in his 60s in good health. The CDR3 DNA reads TGTGCCAGCAGTTACGGGACTACTTTCTCCTACGAGCAGTACTTC. It codes for CASSYGTTFSYEQYF.